This T cell receptor (beta chain) derives from a study of vaccination and CD4 T cells after COVID-19. This clonotype was counted once. Its antigen is unknown. Treatment in this sample: roughly 10-day PBMC culture with coronavirus spike peptide pools or control peptides (ViraFEST assay). Scientists ran DNA taken from cultured CD4+ T cells through the Oncomine TCR Beta short-read assay for sequencing. Via MiXCR, TCRdb re-called the PCR reads, giving one row per CDR3 protein. The repertoire includes around 9,300 distinct CDR3 sequences, over 30% of them detected once, and 16% sits in the top ten. Sequenced input: CD4+ T cells from blood, cultured in vitro. The receptor was derived from a human donor who had recovered from COVID-19.

CDR3 protein: CASSWGPLYQETQYF. DNA for the CDR3: TGTGCCAGCAGTTGGGGGCCCTTGTACCAAGAGACCCAGTACTTC. The chain is built from TRBV5-5 and TRBJ2-5; D perhaps matches TRBD1 (6 bases). The germline V gene has CDR1 SGHKS and CDR2 YYEKEE (reference sequence). The CDR3 runs to 15 residues. V lost 5 bases and J lost 0, with 14 bases in between.